Listed here are 10 T cell receptor beta chains from one sample, sequenced in a study of human T cells and chemical hapten exposure. The sample's time point: patch test 2, 6 weeks after DPC sensitization. Sample treatment: therapeutic diphenylcyclopropenone sensitization with weekly scalp DPC. TCRdb ran MiXCR on the RACE reads and lists one entry per CDR3 protein. The table shows tens of thousands of distinct CDR3 sequences, with approximately 10% occurring only once. Sequences were derived from whole blood, sampled in connection with sensitization to the hapten diphenylcyclopropenone (DPC). The receptors originated from a man aged 25-45 years with alopecia areata. Some clones in this sample may be carry-over from other donors' samples.

V is TRBV2 and J is TRBJ1-6; 10 bases are a match to TRBD1. The J segment lost 8 bases and the V segment lost 10 bases, leaving 8 bases of the junction unmatched. The CDR3 is 14 amino acids. Per germline, CDR1 SNHLY and CDR2 FYNNEI. The CDR3 here is CAMLRDRGDSPLHF. CDR3 coding DNA: TGTGCCATGCTCCGGGACAGGGGCGATTCACCCCTCCACTTT.

On this clonotype: Just one base apart from a much larger clone, this may be a read error. The rearrangement links TRBV30 to TRBJ2-7; the match to TRBD1 covers 8 bases. CDR3 length: 12 residues. CDR1 GTSNPN and CDR2 SVGIG come from the germline V gene (reference sequence). For the CDR3, the DNA is TGTGTCTGGGGAGGACAGGGCTACGAGCAGTACTTC. Translating it yields CVWGGQGYEQYF.

This clonotype was seen ten or more times. The chain combines TRBV20-1 with TRBJ1-5; D gene unclear. The germline V gene encodes CDR1 DFQATT and CDR2 SNEGSKA (reference sequence). Trimming stripped 5 bases from V and 4 bases from J, with 15 bases between. This CDR3 spans 14 amino acids. CDR3 protein: CSAGSPGGNQPQHF. Here the CDR3 DNA reads TGCAGTGCTGGGTCTCCAGGAGGAAATCAGCCCCAGCATTTT.

A word on this clonotype: This could be a read error, since a much larger clone is one nucleotide away. This chain joins TRBV30 and TRBJ1-3; tentative D call: TRBD1 (6 bases). Germline CDR1 and CDR2: GTSNPN and SVGIG (reference sequence). This CDR3 contains 15 residues. The V gene lost 5 bases and the J gene lost 8 bases, with 22 bases spanning the gap. In nucleotides, the CDR3 is TGTGCCTGGGGGGCCAGGGGCCCGAAAGGGGACACCATATATTTT. Translating gives CAWGARGPKGDTIYF. The variable domain in full, completed from reference TRBV30 and TRBJ1-3, reads SQTIHQWPATLVQPVGSPLSLECTVEGTSNPNLYWYRQAAGRGLQLLFYSVGIGQISSEVPQNLSASRPQDRQFILSSKKLLLSDSGFYLCAWGARGPKGDTIYFGEGSWLTVV.

Only a few counts were recorded for this clonotype. V gene TRBV11-2 combines with J gene TRBJ2-3, with no clear D. The CDR3 has 13 residues. The germline V gene encodes CDR1 SGHAT and CDR2 FQNNGV. Trimming removed 2 bases at V and 6 bases at J, with 9 bases between. CDR3 region: CASSLRASDTQYF. As DNA, the CDR3 is TGTGCCAGCAGCTTAAGAGCATCTGATACGCAGTATTTT.

A word on this clonotype: Possible read error: a much larger clone is one base away. The CDR3 nucleotides are TGTGCCAGCAGCTCGGAAAGTAGTGAGACCCAGTACTTC. Translated: CASSSESSETQYF. The chain has TRBV5-4 and TRBJ2-5; D gene ambiguous. The CDR3 runs 13 residues. The V gene's germline CDR1 is SGHNT and CDR2 YYREEE (reference sequence). Trimming pared 3 bases from V and 5 bases from J, leaving 11 bases between. Combining the CDR3 with reference TRBV5-4 and TRBJ2-5 gives the whole variable domain ETGVTQSPTHLIKTRGQQVTLRCSSQSGHNTVSWYQQALGQGPQFIFQYYREEENGRGNFPPRFSGLQFPNYSSELNVNALELDDSALYLCASSSESSETQYFGPGTRLLVL.

Of note for this clonotype: Just one base apart from a much larger clone, this may be a read error. V gene TRBV24-1 combines with J gene TRBJ1-6; 7 nucleotides match TRBD1. The germline gives CDR1 KGHDR, CDR2 SFDVKD. CDR3 length equals 13 residues. The CDR3 DNA is TGTGCCATCGGAGGGGACAGAAATTCATCCCTCCACTTT. Protein product: CAIGGDRNSSLHF.

This clonotype appeared many times. This rearrangement joins TRBV11-2 to TRBJ2-7; no firm D call. This CDR3 has 14 amino acids. Trimming left V 0 bases short and J 2 bases short, with 8 bases between. The germline V gene encodes CDR1 SGHAT and CDR2 FQNNGV. The CDR3 DNA reads TGTGCCAGCAGCTTAGAAGTAACCACCTACGAGCAGTACTTC. Protein sequence: CASSLEVTTYEQYF. Complete variable domain (other parts from reference TRBV11-2 and TRBJ2-7): EAGVAQSPRYKIIEKRQSVAFWCNPISGHATLYWYQQILGQGPKLLIQFQNNGVVDDSQLPKDRFSAERLKGVDSTLKIQPAKLEDSAVYLCASSLEVTTYEQYFGPGTRLTVT.

This chain uses TRBV12-3 or TRBV12-4 with TRBJ1-6, with TRBD1 matching over 9 bases. The CDR3 length is 15 residues. After removal of 5 bases from V and 7 bases from J, the junction contained 6 bases not matched to a gene. The CDR3 protein is CASSPFGQGNSPLHF. In nucleotides, the CDR3 is TGTGCCAGCAGTCCATTCGGACAGGGGAATTCACCCCTCCACTTT.

In this sample, this clonotype turned up a few times. The CDR3 DNA follows: TGTGCCAGCACGGACAGGAGGTCCAATCAGCCCCAGCATTTT. Amino acids: CASTDRRSNQPQHF. The rearrangement links TRBV6-2 or TRBV6-3 to TRBJ1-5, with 7 bases identical to TRBD1. Germline loops: CDR1 MNHEY, CDR2 SVGEGT. V gave up 7 bases and J gave up 3 bases; unmatched junction bases: 6. The CDR3 totals 14 residues.